The clone carrying this T cell receptor (beta chain) came up a few times. As yet, its antigen is unknown. This sample stems from a study of response to subunit inactivated influenza vaccine. Study observations and caveats: After each seasonal influenza vaccination, few new T cells are recruited, the authors suggested.

TCRdb processed the RT-PCR reads anew with MiXCR; each CDR3 protein has one entry. Of about 830,000 distinct CDR3 sequences listed, under 20% are singletons. Sequencing used PBMCs from blood, obtained around 5 days after vaccination. This TCR came from a man aged 50 or older who received an inactivated influenza vaccine.

For the CDR3, the DNA is TGTGCCAGCAGTTTTGGGCGGGAGATCTTGGAGACCCAGTACTTC. This translates into CASSFGREILETQYF. This chain uses TRBV28 with TRBJ2-5; TRBD2 matches 7 bases. Germline CDR1 is MDHEN and CDR2 is SYDVKM. J lost 5 bases, V lost 3 bases, and 9 bases had no gene match. This CDR3 is built from 15 residues.